This TCR beta chain derives from a study of cytomegalovirus exposure and HLA in healthy donors. Whole-study findings and limits: Most TCR sequences showed up rarely, but some public TCRs showed up in many donors. Later, TCR association rates were found to vary by HLA locus, highest for DRB1 and lowest for HLA-C. About 87% or about 30% of the time was how often most TCR beta V segments were productive, according to an earlier analysis.

With regard to this clone: What it binds is unknown.

There were likely unrecorded immune exposures, though donors were nominally healthy when sampled. PCR involved 60 Vbeta and 13 Jbeta primers. Produced via immunoSEQ multiplex PCR; TCRdb's table is partial and in-frame only. The table for this sample gives about 140,000 clones. The CDR3 length is 16 residues. CDR1 and CDR2 from the germline V gene are SGDLS and YYNGEE. Trimming cost V 0 bases and J 8 bases; bases outside gene matches: 11. The V call is TRBV9, the J call TRBJ2-3, with 8 bases matching TRBD2. Input material: PBMCs. This TCR came from a man aged 40-49 years in good health and CMV-seronegative. The chain's CDR3 is CASSVAAGGALGTQYF. CDR3 sequence (DNA): TGTGCCAGCAGCGTAGCGGCCGGGGGGGCCTTAGGTACGCAGTATTTT. Looking up the rest from reference TRBV9 and TRBJ2-3 gives the full variable domain: DSGVTQTPKHLITATGQRVTLRCSPRSGDLSVYWYQQSLDQGLQFLIQYYNGEERAKGNILERFSAQQFPDLHSELNLSSLELGDSALYFCASSVAAGGALGTQYFGPGTRLTVL.